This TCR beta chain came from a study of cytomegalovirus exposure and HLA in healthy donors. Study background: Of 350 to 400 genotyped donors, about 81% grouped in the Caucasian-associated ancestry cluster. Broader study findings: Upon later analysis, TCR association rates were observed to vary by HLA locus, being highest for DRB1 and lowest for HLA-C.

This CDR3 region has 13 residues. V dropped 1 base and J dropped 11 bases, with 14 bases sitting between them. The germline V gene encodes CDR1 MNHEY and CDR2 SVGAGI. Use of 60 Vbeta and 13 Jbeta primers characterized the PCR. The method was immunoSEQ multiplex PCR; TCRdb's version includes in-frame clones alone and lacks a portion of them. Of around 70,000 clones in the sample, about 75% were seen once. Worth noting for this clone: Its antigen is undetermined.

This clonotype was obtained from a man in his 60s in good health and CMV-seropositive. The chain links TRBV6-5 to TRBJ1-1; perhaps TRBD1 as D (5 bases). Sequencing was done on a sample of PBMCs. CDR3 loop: CASSYFGGGEAFF. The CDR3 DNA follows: TGTGCCAGCAGTTACTTCGGGGGAGGGGAGGCTTTCTTT.